A selection of T cell receptor beta chains follows, all from one sample in a study of blood T cell repertoires in COVID-19. The assay was immunoSEQ multiplex PCR, and TCRdb's table has in-frame clones only and misses some. The data contain more than 200,000 clones, around 80% of them singletons. The sequencing sample was made of PBMCs or T cells enriched from blood (not recorded which). The origin of the receptors is a man aged 55-75 years who had recovered from COVID-19. CDR3s include the opening cysteine and the closing phenylalanine or tryptophan. Fields, in order: clone size, D gene, J gene, V gene, CDR3 DNA, CDR3 protein. A D gene is named only where the DNA matches it firmly. A clone size is listed for some rows: how often the clone was seen (once, few, many), or a class if it is expanded.

NA,TRBD2,TRBJ2-5,TRBV5-5,TGTGCCAGCAGCACCCCGGGACTAGCCCAAGAGACCCAGTACTTC,CASSTPGLAQETQYF
NA,NA,TRBJ2-2,TRBV24-1,TGTGCCACCAGTGGTCTGACAAAGGAGAACACCGGGGAGCTGTTTTTT,CATSGLTKENTGELFF
once,TRBD1,TRBJ1-2,TRBV19,TGTGCCAGTAGTCAGAGGACAGGCCCACCTACCTTC,CASSQRTGPPTF
NA,NA,TRBJ2-1,TRBV29-1,TGCAGCGTTGAGTCAGGGCAGTTCTTC,CSVESGQFF
few,NA,TRBJ1-1,TRBV7-8,TGTGCCAGCAGCTTACAGGGATTTACTGAAGCTTTCTTT,CASSLQGFTEAFF
NA,TRBD1,TRBJ2-7,TRBV6-5,TGTGCCAGCAGCCTGGAAGGACAGGGATCCTACGAGCAGTACTTC,CASSLEGQGSYEQYF
NA,NA,TRBJ2-3,TRBV14,TGTGCCAGCAGCCGCCTCGATTTTTTGCGGGGCACAGATACGCAGTATTTT,CASSRLDFLRGTDTQYF
NA,NA,TRBJ1-2,TRBV19,TGTGCCAGTAGTATAGGGAGAGACTATGGCTACACCTTC,CASSIGRDYGYTF
NA,NA,TRBJ1-2,TRBV4-3,TGCGCCAGCAGCCAAGCTGGGGGCGGCTATGGCTACACCTTC,CASSQAGGGYGYTF
NA,TRBD1,TRBJ1-2,TRBV18,TGTGCCAGCTCACCGACAGGGGATGGCTACACCTTC,CASSPTGDGYTF
NA,NA,TRBJ2-7,TRBV6-5,TGTGCCAGCAGTTATTCTCCAGGGTCATCCTACGAGCAGTACTTC,CASSYSPGSSYEQYF
NA,NA,TRBJ1-2,TRBV30,TGTGCCTGGACAAGAGCGGGGGGCTACACCTTC,CAWTRAGGYTF
NA,TRBD1,TRBJ2-5,TRBV2,TGTGCCAGCAGCCCTGACAGGGGCCAAGAGACCCAGTACTTC,CASSPDRGQETQYF
NA,NA,TRBJ1-6,TRBV27,TGTGCCAGCAGTTTATCAGAGAGCTCCTATAATTCACCCCTCCACTTT,CASSLSESSYNSPLHF
once,TRBD2,TRBJ2-3,TRBV5-4,TGTGCCAGCAGCCGTGGGGGACTAGCGGGGGAGGAGGATACGCAGTATTTT,CASSRGGLAGEEDTQYF
NA,NA,TRBJ2-3,TRBV7-2,TGTGCCAGCAGCCCAGAGACTACCGATACGCAGTATTTT,CASSPETTDTQYF
NA,TRBD1,TRBJ2-3,TRBV6-5,TGTGCCAGCAGTTACCTGCTGGGGACAGGACCTGATACGCAGTATTTT,CASSYLLGTGPDTQYF
NA,NA,TRBJ1-6,TRBV4-3,TGCGCCAGCAGCCTGGAGGAGAATTCACCCCTCCACTTT,CASSLEENSPLHF
NA,NA,TRBJ1-2,TRBV4-2,TGTGCCAGCAGCCAAGAAACCGACAGGTGGGTCGTAAACTATGGCTACACCTTC,CASSQETDRWVVNYGYTF
NA,TRBD2,TRBJ2-5,TRBV12-5,TGTGCTAGTGCTGAGACTAGCGGGGTGGAGACCCAGTACTTC,CASAETSGVETQYF
NA,TRBD1,TRBJ1-6,TRBV6-2/TRBV6-3,TGTGCCAGCAGCCTACCGACAGGGGTCTTTAATTCACCCCTCCACTTT,CASSLPTGVFNSPLHF
NA,NA,TRBJ1-3,TRBV5-8,TGTGCCAGCAGCTTGGCTCTCCTGAGCTCTGGAAACACCATATATTTT,CASSLALLSSGNTIYF
NA,NA,TRBJ1-3,TRBV7-4,TGTGCCAGCAGTTTCCCAGGGGAGTTGAGAAACACCATATATTTT,CASSFPGELRNTIYF
NA,NA,TRBJ1-2,TRBV5-6,TGTGCCAGCAGCTTGGGGGTCAGCCTGGGAGCCGGCTACACCTTC,CASSLGVSLGAGYTF
NA,NA,TRBJ1-3,TRBV15,TGTGCCACTACAGGGACTGGAAACACCATATATTTT,CATTGTGNTIYF
NA,NA,TRBJ1-1,TRBV5-1,TGCGCCAGCAAGGGACTTACGAACACTGAAGCTTTCTTT,CASKGLTNTEAFF
NA,TRBD1,TRBJ1-5,TRBV11-3,TGTGCCAGCAGCCAGGGGGATAGCAATCAGCCCCAGCATTTT,CASSQGDSNQPQHF
NA,TRBD1,TRBJ1-2,TRBV5-4,TGTGCCAGCAGCTTGAGACAGACAGGGGAAGGCTACACCTTC,CASSLRQTGEGYTF
NA,NA,TRBJ2-5,TRBV20-1,TGCAGTGCCTCTTCCCCCGAGACCCAGTACTTC,CSASSPETQYF
NA,TRBD1,TRBJ1-1,TRBV5-6,TGTGCCAGCAGCCAGGACAGGGGCCCTGAAGCTTTCTTT,CASSQDRGPEAFF
once,TRBD1,TRBJ1-2,TRBV19,TGTGCCAGTAGGGGGACAGATCCTAACTATGGCTACACCTTC,CASRGTDPNYGYTF
NA,NA,TRBJ1-1,TRBV30,TGTGCCTGGAGTAGTCAGGGGACATTCGGGGACACTGAAGCTTTCTTT,CAWSSQGTFGDTEAFF
NA,TRBD2,TRBJ2-1,TRBV7-9,TGTGCCAGCAGCCCATTAGCGGGGGGGAAGCAGTTCTTC,CASSPLAGGKQFF
NA,TRBD1,TRBJ2-5,TRBV5-6,TGTGCCAGCAGCCGGGACAGGATAAAGACCCAGTACTTC,CASSRDRIKTQYF
NA,NA,TRBJ1-2,TRBV19,TGTGCCAGTAGCCTTGTTGGGGGGGCCGCCACCTTC,CASSLVGGAATF
NA,TRBD1,TRBJ2-1,TRBV6-5,TGTGCCAGCAGGGTGACAGGGTACAATGAGCAGTTCTTC,CASRVTGYNEQFF
NA,TRBD1,TRBJ2-1,TRBV12-5,TGTGCTAGTGGACAGAGACAGGGCGATGCCTACAATGAGCAGTTCTTC,CASGQRQGDAYNEQFF
NA,NA,TRBJ1-2,TRBV5-1,TGCGCCAGCAGCTTGGGGGCAGCTGACTATGGCTACACCTTC,CASSLGAADYGYTF
few,NA,TRBJ1-4,TRBV11-3,TGTGCCAGCAGCTCAGTAAATGAAAAACTGTTTTTT,CASSSVNEKLFF
NA,NA,TRBJ1-2,TRBV19,TGTGCCAGTAGTATCGATGGAGGGAACTATGGCTACACCTTC,CASSIDGGNYGYTF
NA,NA,TRBJ1-3,TRBV4-3,TGCGCCAGCAGCCAAGATCGGGGAGGGCTTGCTGGAAACACCATATATTTT,CASSQDRGGLAGNTIYF
NA,TRBD1,TRBJ2-2,TRBV10-3,TGTGCCATCAGTGACCGGGGACAGACCACCGGGGAGCTGTTTTTT,CAISDRGQTTGELFF
NA,TRBD1,TRBJ1-5,TRBV7-2,TGTGCCAGCAGCTTACCGGGACAGTATAGCAATCAGCCCCAGCATTTT,CASSLPGQYSNQPQHF
NA,TRBD1,TRBJ1-1,TRBV4-3,TGCGCCAGCAGCCTCGGACAGGGGGAACCTGAAGCTTTCTTT,CASSLGQGEPEAFF
NA,NA,TRBJ2-5,TRBV15,TGTGCCACCAGCAGAGCACAGTTCCAAGAGACCCAGTACTTC,CATSRAQFQETQYF
NA,TRBD1,TRBJ1-2,TRBV9,TGTGCCAGCAGCGTAGGCACAGGGGCAAAATCCTATGGCTACACCTTC,CASSVGTGAKSYGYTF
NA,NA,TRBJ2-7,TRBV11-2,TGTGCCAGCAGCTTAGGTGTGTCCAGGGAGCAGTACTTC,CASSLGVSREQYF
NA,NA,TRBJ2-7,TRBV21-1,TGTGCCAGCAGCAACCGGGACAGGGGGCGCGAGCAGTACTTC,CASSNRDRGREQYF
once,NA,TRBJ1-3,TRBV7-3,TGTGCCAGCAGCTACTCGGCGGGGTCTGGAAACACCATATATTTT,CASSYSAGSGNTIYF
NA,NA,TRBJ1-1,TRBV5-4,TGTGCCAGCAGCTTGTGGCGTCAGGGAAGGACTGAAGCTTTCTTT,CASSLWRQGRTEAFF
NA,TRBD1,TRBJ1-2,TRBV7-2,TGTGCCAGCAGCTTAGGACAGGGGGCAAGCTATGGCTACACCTTC,CASSLGQGASYGYTF
NA,NA,TRBJ2-4,TRBV5-8,TGTGCCAGCAGCTTGGAGAGGGTATCCATTCAGTACTTC,CASSLERVSIQYF
NA,NA,TRBJ1-6,TRBV25-1,TGTGCCAGCAGTGATTTCGGACAGTATGATAATTCACCCCTCCACTTT,CASSDFGQYDNSPLHF